This T cell receptor beta chain was found in a study of shared clonotypes between healthy human individuals (TCRdb year 2020). Context from the whole study: The cohort included a few men and a couple of women between 18 and 49 years of age. Blood TCR repertoires of about 5 healthy adults were deeply sequenced to estimate repertoire size and the extent of clonotype sharing between individuals. For each donor, three plates each were used for CD4 naive and CD4 memory, two plates were used for CD8 naive, and one plate was used for CD8 memory. Between about 0.94 and 8.9 billion PBMCs per donor were obtained by leukapheresis. Libraries were prepared and TCR repertoires were sequenced by different laboratories using diverse techniques, in order to increase sequencing depth and limit assay-specific biases.

CD8 naive samples were CD45RO-negative cells positively selected for CCR7, giving a CD45RA+CCR7+ population that excluded TemRA cells. The donors were healthy, HIV-negative adults who had no recently reported acute infections or vaccinations. All donors were Caucasian adults living in Nashville, Tennessee, USA. Blood was obtained by leukapheresis, after which PBMCs were separated by Ficoll-Histopaque density gradient centrifugation and cryopreserved in liquid nitrogen vapor phase. Analytical flow cytometry was used to check the purity and quantity of each magnetically sorted T cell population. Genomic DNA was isolated from every sorted fraction and measured by UV absorbance on a Nanodrop 2000c. Using the deep immunoSEQ assay, TCR CDR3 regions were amplified from genomic DNA by multiplex PCR. Extracted genomic DNA from each cell subset was spread evenly across all wells of several immunoSEQ 96-well plates, with each plate serving as a replicate. For sorted subsets, each replicate PCR was loaded with about 0.2 ug genomic DNA, equivalent to roughly 30,000 T cell genomes. Purified libraries were quantified with a Qubit 3.0 fluorometer, sized on a Bioanalyzer 2100, and re-quantified with the KAPA Library Quantification kit. A separate single-read 150-cycle Illumina NextSeq 550 flow cell was used to sequence each immunoSEQ 96-well plate. The authors' pipeline ran thus. The immunoSEQ output contained only junctional sequences without quality scores, so filtering could not match that applied to full-length reads. To assign V/J genes and CDR3, sequences were annotated against IMGT germline references using PyIR, a Python wrapper for IgBLAST v1.9. Reads were removed for weak V/J assignments (E-value above 1e-6), missing CDR3, stop codons, out-of-frame junctions, or ambiguous translated residues. A V3J clonotype was defined by an identical inferred V gene, J gene, and CDR3 amino acid sequence. The percentage overlap between two repertoires was calculated by dividing the number of shared unique clonotypes by the size of the smaller repertoire. Richness of each repertoire was evaluated using RTK rarefaction, the Chao1 estimator, and Recon v2.1 estimates of unobserved clonotypes. Generation probabilities for all TCRbeta clonotypes obtained by the gDNA method from several donors were computed using OLGA. As stored in TCRdb, this immuneACCESS dataset retains in-frame rearrangements with V and J assigned. A fraction of the clones does not appear; measured against another copy, unresolved V genes explain less than half of the discrepancy, and the remainder lacks a known reason. The DNA gave D and trimming, while V, J and clone size come from that table. The sample table records about 590,000 clones; about 95% of these occur just once. 0.09% to 0.13% of the sample is held by the ten biggest clonotypes.

From the cysteine through the phenylalanine, the CDR3 covers 14 amino acids. Only the CDR3 part of the read is kept: 42 bases, read in frame from the first base. From V the trimming removes 8 bases and from J it removes 2 bases, while the gene matches leave 7 bases of the junction unaccounted for. Via the germline V gene, CDR1 is SNHLY and CDR2 FYNNEI. Here is what the overall study found, with its caveats: Sampling was limited to blood, and TCR repertoires in tissue likely differ from TCR repertoires in blood. Naive subsets generally had larger estimated clonotype richness than memory subsets. Even with the large sequencing depth, rarefaction of the sorted-subset datasets indicated that sequencing was incomplete. Sharing across a few donors was observed for about 5% of naive CD4, 3% to 3.5% of naive CD8, 2% to 2.5% of memory CD4, and about 0.38% of memory CD8 clonotypes. Pairwise subsampling led to the expectation that sequencing depth would affect the degree of clonotype sharing among donors. Higher generation probabilities were observed for clonotypes shared by all four sorted-subset donors than for non-shared clonotypes. The genetic and exposure-history diversity represented was limited by the small number of donors.

As for this clone: The antigen it recognizes is unknown. Nothing much larger sits one base from this clone, and base qualities are not available.

Sequenced input: naive CD8+ T cells sorted from blood. The sample's cell subset or site, from its label and the paper: CD45RA+CCR7+. The rearrangement combines TRBV2 with TRBJ2-7; TRBD2 fits 9 bases in the junction. The clonotype originates from a woman aged 30 to 39 in good health. In nucleotides, the sequence is TGTGCCAGCGTCGGCGGGAGGGCCACCTACGAGCAGTACTTC. This is translated as CASVGGRATYEQYF.